A selection of T cell receptor beta chains follows, all from one sample in a study of graft-versus-host responses after intestinal transplantation. Profiled with immunoSEQ multiplex PCR; TCRdb holds only in-frame clones, not every one. The sample lists some 82,000 clones; about nine tenths were seen once. The antigens these receptors bind are not known. The sequencing used unstimulated CD8+ T cells sorted from spleen or lymph node cells, collected before transplant. These receptors were obtained from a human donor who was the organ donor for an intestinal transplant. Both conserved end residues are part of each CDR3. D genes are given only for firm matches. The size entry is marked missing in some rows and otherwise reads once, few, many or a size class.

clone size,D gene,V gene,J gene,CDR3 DNA,CDR3 protein
-,-,TRBV4-1,TRBJ2-6,TGCGCCAGCAGCCGGGGAGGGGCCAACGTCCTGACTTTC,CASSRGGANVLTF
-,-,TRBV7-8,TRBJ2-7,TGTGCCAGCAGCTTAGGGGGCCGATTCTCCTACGAGCAGTACTTC,CASSLGGRFSYEQYF
-,-,TRBV6-5,TRBJ1-3,TGTGCCAGCAGCGCAGCGATCTCTGGAAACACCATATATTTT,CASSAAISGNTIYF
-,-,TRBV7-6,TRBJ2-7,TGTGCCAGCAGCTTAGAACCCTCAACCTACGAGCAGTACTTC,CASSLEPSTYEQYF
-,TRBD1,TRBV25-1,TRBJ1-2,TGTGCCAGCAGTGAATATTGGGCAGGGGGTGGCTACACCTTC,CASSEYWAGGGYTF
-,TRBD1,TRBV19,TRBJ1-6,TGTGCCAGTAGCACCGGACAGGTGATTTCACCCCTCCACTTT,CASSTGQVISPLHF
once,TRBD2,TRBV9,TRBJ2-2,TGTGCCAGCAGCGCGGGGGGGCCAGCCGGGGAGCTGTTTTTT,CASSAGGPAGELFF
-,-,TRBV5-6,TRBJ2-1,TGTGCCAGCAGCCCGATCAACCAGGGTCTAGTGGACAATGAGCAGTTCTTC,CASSPINQGLVDNEQFF
-,-,TRBV6-5,TRBJ1-2,TGTGCCAGCAGTTACTCGTTCGGTAACTATGGCTACACCTTC,CASSYSFGNYGYTF
-,TRBD2,TRBV29-1,TRBJ2-7,TGCAGCGCCGGACTAGCGGGCTCCTACGAGCAGTACTTC,CSAGLAGSYEQYF
-,-,TRBV29-1,TRBJ1-1,TGCAGCGTTGAGGCCTTTGTTGGGGCTTTCTTT,CSVEAFVGAFF
-,-,TRBV29-1,TRBJ2-1,TGCAGCGTTGATGGGGTCAGGGGAGACAATGAGCAGTTCTTC,CSVDGVRGDNEQFF
few,-,TRBV6-5,TRBJ1-2,TGTGCCAGCAGTTATATAAATAAACGACGTATGGATGGCTACACCTTC,CASSYINKRRMDGYTF
-,-,TRBV10-2,TRBJ2-7,TGCGCCAGCAGTGAGCCGGCAGAGAGATACTACGAGCAGTACTTC,CASSEPAERYYEQYF
-,-,TRBV20-1,TRBJ2-1,TGCAGTACAGGGAATGAGCAGTTCTTC,CSTGNEQFF
-,TRBD1,TRBV5-1,TRBJ2-3,TGCGCCAGCAGCTTGCGGTTCGATTTTGCTGGGGACAGGTCATTCACAGATACGCAGTATTTT,CASSLRFDFAGDRSFTDTQYF
-,-,TRBV9,TRBJ2-7,TGTGCCAGCAGCGTAGGAGGGACATACTACGAGCAGTACTTC,CASSVGGTYYEQYF
-,TRBD2,TRBV6-1,TRBJ2-7,TGTGCCAGCAACAGCGGGGGGGCCGGATACGAGCAGTACTTC,CASNSGGAGYEQYF
once,-,TRBV27,TRBJ2-1,TGTGCCAGCAGTTTCCGAGTATCGGGTGAGCAGTTCTTC,CASSFRVSGEQFF
-,-,TRBV19,TRBJ1-1,TGTGCCAGTAGTAGACTCCACCACCAGGGAGCTTTCTTT,CASSRLHHQGAFF
-,-,TRBV5-6,TRBJ1-1,TGTGCCAGCACCCTGGAGGGGCGACACACTGAAGCTTTCTTT,CASTLEGRHTEAFF
-,TRBD2,TRBV7-9,TRBJ2-3,TGTGCCAGCAGCTCCGAGCGGGGCCCCGATACGCAGTATTTT,CASSSERGPDTQYF
-,TRBD1,TRBV4-1,TRBJ2-3,TGCGCCAGCAGCCAAGACCCCTTGACAGGGGGGATCATCGATACGCAGTATTTT,CASSQDPLTGGIIDTQYF
-,TRBD1,TRBV19,TRBJ2-3,TGTGCCAGTAGTAGGGACAGGCAAGACACAGATACGCAGTATTTT,CASSRDRQDTDTQYF
-,TRBD2,TRBV4-1,TRBJ2-1,TGCGCCAGCAGCCCTCCGGGACTAGCGGAATACAATGAGCAGTTCTTC,CASSPPGLAEYNEQFF
-,TRBD1,TRBV5-1,TRBJ2-7,TGCGCCAGCAGCTTGGCCATTGGACAGGGTAGTTCCAAGCAGTACTTC,CASSLAIGQGSSKQYF
-,TRBD2,TRBV5-4,TRBJ2-7,TGTGCCAGCAGCTTGGCCGCTAGCGGGGGGTCTTACTACGAGCAGTACTTC,CASSLAASGGSYYEQYF
-,TRBD1,TRBV5-7,TRBJ2-7,TGTGCCAGCAGCGACGACAGGGAAGGGGGATACGAGCAGTACTTC,CASSDDREGGYEQYF
-,-,TRBV6-1,TRBJ2-1,TGTGCCAGCAGCCCCGGAAGGTACTACAATGAGCAGTTCTTC,CASSPGRYYNEQFF
-,TRBD2,TRBV5-1,TRBJ2-7,TGCGCCAGCAGCTCCAACCTTTTTACACTAGCGGGGGTCAACGAGCAGTACTTC,CASSSNLFTLAGVNEQYF
once,-,TRBV7-3,TRBJ2-1,TGTGCCAGCAGCTTTGGGGGGGCAGTCTACAATGAGCAGTTCTTC,CASSFGGAVYNEQFF
-,TRBD2,TRBV5-4,TRBJ2-3,TGTGCCAGCAGCAGTAGCGGGGGGCCGTCATTTGATACGCAGTATTTT,CASSSSGGPSFDTQYF
-,TRBD2,TRBV7-8,TRBJ2-1,TGTGCCAGCAGCCCGGGACTAGAGTATGAGCAGTTCTTC,CASSPGLEYEQFF
-,TRBD2,TRBV11-2,TRBJ2-3,TGTGCCAGCAGCGGACTAGCGGGCATAGGCACAGATACGCAGTATTTT,CASSGLAGIGTDTQYF
once,-,TRBV28,TRBJ1-1,TGTGCCAGCAGTTTCATCATCGGGGGTGAAGCTTTCTTT,CASSFIIGGEAFF
-,-,TRBV28,TRBJ2-7,TGTGCCAGCAGTGTTTCTCGTTACGAGCAGTACTTC,CASSVSRYEQYF
-,-,TRBV10-3,TRBJ1-2,TGTGCCATCAGTGAATCAGGCTATGGCTACACCTTC,CAISESGYGYTF
-,-,TRBV18,TRBJ1-1,TGTGCCAGCTCCCCCGTCCCACGGATGAACACTGAAGCTTTCTTT,CASSPVPRMNTEAFF
-,-,TRBV27,TRBJ2-7,TGTGCCAGCAGGGGCGGGGGCCCCTACGAGCAGTACTTC,CASRGGGPYEQYF
-,-,TRBV28,TRBJ2-7,TGTGCCAGCAGTCTCGGAGTGGGACCCGAGCAGTACTTC,CASSLGVGPEQYF
-,-,TRBV6-5,TRBJ2-7,TGTGCCAGCAGTGAACGGGAGACATCCTACGAGCAGTACTTC,CASSERETSYEQYF
-,-,TRBV6-5,TRBJ2-3,TGTGCCAGCAGTGATCAAGAAGGGTTTGATACGCAGTATTTT,CASSDQEGFDTQYF
once,-,TRBV11-2,TRBJ1-1,TGTGCCAGCAGCTCGCAGCGGCCCCAGCATTTGAACACTGAAGCTTTCTTT,CASSSQRPQHLNTEAFF
-,TRBD1,TRBV10-3,TRBJ2-3,TGTGCCATCAGTGAGTCCCCAGGGGGTTACAGCACAGATACGCAGTATTTT,CAISESPGGYSTDTQYF
-,-,TRBV19,TRBJ1-1,TGTGCCAGTAGTATGGGGGGTAGTACTGAAGCTTTCTTT,CASSMGGSTEAFF
-,-,TRBV5-5,TRBJ2-2,TGTGCCAGCAGCTTTAGCGGCGGGGAGCTGTTTTTT,CASSFSGGELFF
-,TRBD2,TRBV27,TRBJ2-1,TGTGCCAGCAGTTTTATCGCGCTAGCGGGGGCCGCGGGGAATGAGCAGTTCTTC,CASSFIALAGAAGNEQFF
-,-,TRBV7-9,TRBJ2-1,TGTGCCAGCAGCTCACAGGTGTACAATGAGCAGTTCTTC,CASSSQVYNEQFF